What follows are 25 T cell receptor beta chains derived from one specimen sequenced in a study of prognosis after radiotherapy for stage I lung cancer. From genomic DNA, two-round multiplex PCR was used to amplify TCR beta CDR3. Gene-specific primers for each TRBV and TRBJ gene drove first-round PCR. TCRdb independently ran MiXCR on the multiplex PCR reads; one entry per CDR3 protein. Here the sample spans fewer than 40,000 distinct CDR3 sequences, around 43% being singletons. Material: PBMCs, obtained before or after stereotactic body radiation therapy (not recorded which). The receptors were sampled from a donor at least 50 years old with non-small cell lung cancer.

This clonotype appeared many times. The chain employs TRBV19 and TRBJ1-5, with 7 bases matching TRBD1. The CDR3 has 16 amino acids. With V trimmed by 5 bases and J by 5 bases, 12 bases remained unmatched. The germline V gene encodes CDR1 LNHDA and CDR2 SQIVND (reference sequence). The CDR3 region is CASSPQTTGAHQPQHF. The CDR3 bases are TGTGCCAGTAGTCCCCAAACAACAGGGGCGCATCAGCCCCAGCATTTT.

The chain combines TRBV7-2 with TRBJ2-7; D may be TRBD1 or TRBD2 (5 bases each). Deletions cut 1 base from V and 4 bases from J, with 14 bases between. This CDR3 is 15 amino acids long. Germline V gives CDR1 SGHTA, CDR2 FQGNSA. CDR3 sequence: CASSLVEAGAYEQYF. The CDR3 DNA is TGTGCCAGCAGCTTAGTAGAGGCCGGGGCATACGAGCAGTACTTC.

The V and J genes are TRBV6-1 and TRBJ2-7; TRBD1 might be the D (6 bases). V lost 8 bases and J 5 bases, leaving 22 bases between the germline ends. CDR1 and CDR2 (germline): MNHNS, SASEGT. CDR3 size: 15 residues. As DNA, the CDR3 is TGTGCCAGCGCTACCACGCAGGGGATTAGGAACGAGCAGTACTTC. Residues: CASATTQGIRNEQYF.

This clonotype was picked up many times. The genes are TRBV12-3 or TRBV12-4 and TRBJ1-1, with 8 bases fitting TRBD1. This CDR3 region has 15 residues. V lost 6 bases to trimming and J lost 4 bases; unmatched junction nucleotides: 10. The CDR3 DNA sequence: TGTGCCAGCAGGCTGACAGGGGCCGAGGGCACTGAAGCTTTCTTT. It is translated as CASRLTGAEGTEAFF.

This clonotype showed up just once. One end of the junction does not line up with germline, which may come from a read error. This chain joins TRBV6-2 or TRBV6-3 and TRBJ2-3; possible D gene TRBD1, 6 bases. There are 12 residues in the CDR3. Looked up from germline, CDR1 is MNHEY and CDR2 is SVGEGT. In DNA, the CDR3 is TGTTCCAGCCGGACAGTGGAAGATACGCAGTATTTT. Protein sequence: CSSRTVEDTQYF.

The rearrangement links TRBV29-1 to TRBJ2-7, with D unresolved. The CDR3 contains 12 residues. Germline V lookup: CDR1 SQVTM, CDR2 ANQGSEA. The CDR3 reads CIALDGTYEQYF. The CDR3 coding sequence is TGCATCGCCCTGGACGGAACCTACGAGCAGTACTTC.

With regard to this clonotype: A far larger clone is just one base off, so this is likely a read error. The chain recombines TRBV6-1 with TRBJ2-2, with a tentative D call TRBD1 (5 bases). This CDR3 contains 14 residues. From germline, CDR1 is MNHNS and CDR2 SASEGT. Between the trimmed V and J ends, which lost 7 bases and 7 bases, there was a span of 16 bases. In nucleotides, the CDR3 is TGTGCCAGCATTTTTGACAGCAAGGTCGGGGAGCTGTTTTTT. It yields the protein CASIFDSKVGELFF.

This clonotype was observed at least ten times. The gene calls are TRBV4-1 and TRBJ2-3, with 7 positions matching TRBD1. J was trimmed by 12 bases and V by 2 bases; bases with no gene match: 17. Per the germline V gene, CDR1 is MGHRA and CDR2 is YSYEKL. This CDR3 is built from 16 residues. The CDR3 DNA follows: TGCGCCAGCAGCCAATCCCCGGGGATAGAACAGGGGTCCCAGTATTTT. Protein product: CASSQSPGIEQGSQYF.

Concerning this clonotype itself: With a far larger clone one base away, a read error is the likely cause. J is TRBJ2-2 and V is TRBV6-4; TRBD1 matches 8 bases. After removal of 3 bases from V and 2 bases from J, the junction contained 17 bases not matched to a gene. CDR3 length: 20 residues. From germline, CDR1 is MRHNA and CDR2 SNTAGT. CDR3 sequence: CASSEYILPGQVFNTGELFF. As DNA, the CDR3 is TGTGCCAGCAGTGAATACATACTTCCGGGACAGGTGTTTAACACCGGGGAGCTGTTTTTT.

This clonotype was seen ten or more times. The rearrangement links TRBV4-1 to TRBJ2-1; 10 bases line up with TRBD1. The CDR3 covers 18 residues. Germline V gene data show CDR1 as MGHRA and CDR2 as YSYEKL. The junction had 11 bases not matched to a gene; V was cut back by 0 bases and J by 6 bases. CDR3: CASSQDFRGQGVPNEQFF. CDR3 bases: TGCGCCAGCAGCCAAGATTTCCGAGGACAGGGGGTCCCCAATGAGCAGTTCTTC.

The sample holds many counts of this clonotype. This chain joins TRBV18 and TRBJ1-2, with 8 positions matching TRBD1. The germline CDR1 and CDR2 sequences are KGHSH and LQKENI. J was trimmed by 3 bases and V by 5 bases; bases with no gene match: 5. The CDR3 totals 14 residues. DNA for the CDR3: TGTGCCAGCTCAGGACAACAGGGGGACTATGGCTACACCTTC. The encoded protein is CASSGQQGDYGYTF. Based on the CDR3 plus reference TRBV18 and TRBJ1-2, the full variable domain is NAGVMQNPRHLVRRRGQEARLRCSPMKGHSHVYWYRQLPEEGLKFMVYLQKENIIDESGMPKERFSAEFPKEGPSILRIQQVVRGDSAAYFCASSGQQGDYGYTFGSGTRLTVV.

Ten or more counts support this clonotype. The V call is TRBV5-5, the J call TRBJ1-1; tentative D call: TRBD1 (6 bases). The CDR3 has 14 residues. Between the trimmed V and J ends, which lost 2 bases and 0 bases, there was a span of 8 bases. Per the germline V gene, CDR1 is SGHKS and CDR2 is YYEKEE (reference sequence). The CDR3 bases are TGTGCCAGCAGCTTTTCAGGGGTGAACACTGAAGCTTTCTTT. It specifies CASSFSGVNTEAFF.

The chain is built from TRBV5-1 and TRBJ1-5; D may be TRBD1 (6 bases). The CDR3 length is 15 residues. The V end lost 4 bases, the J end lost 6 bases, and 17 bases lay between the germline ends. Germline-derived CDR1 and CDR2 are SGHRS and YFSETQ. The DNA for the CDR3 is TGCGCCAGCAGCACTTCTCCGGGGGCAGGTCAGCCCCAGCATTTT. Amino acid sequence: CASSTSPGAGQPQHF.

The chain has TRBV5-1 and TRBJ2-7, with D hard to call. Trimming removed 5 bases at V and 0 bases at J, with 12 bases between. Germline-derived CDR1 and CDR2 are SGHRS and YFSETQ. There are 14 residues in the CDR3. The CDR3 coding sequence is TGCGCCAGCAGTCGCCCGGAAAGCTCCTACGAGCAGTACTTC. It yields the protein CASSRPESSYEQYF.

The chain is built from TRBV18 and TRBJ2-2; D may be TRBD1 (6 bases). Trimming pared 4 bases from V and 5 bases from J, leaving 11 bases between. Germline CDR1 and CDR2: KGHSH and LQKENI. This CDR3 has 14 residues. The CDR3 nucleotides are TGTGCCAGCTCACAATTACAGGGTACCGGGGAGCTGTTTTTT. Translating it yields CASSQLQGTGELFF.

The chain recombines TRBV7-2 with TRBJ2-3; 7 bases agree with TRBD2. Germline CDR1 reads SGHTA; CDR2 reads FQGNSA. After removal of 1 base from V and 7 bases from J, the junction contained 11 bases not matched to a gene. There are 16 residues in the CDR3. The DNA of the CDR3 is TGTGCCAGCAGCTTAGATGGCGGGAGTTCAGGCTATACGCAGTATTTT. As protein: CASSLDGGSSGYTQYF.

Concerning this clonotype: Only one base separates this from a far larger clonotype, so it likely reflects a read error. The chain is built from TRBV6-5 and TRBJ2-5, with D possibly matching TRBD2 (7 bases). The CDR3 covers 18 residues. Germline V gives CDR1 MNHEY, CDR2 SVGAGI. V was pared by 7 bases and J by 5 bases, with 29 bases between. The CDR3, as DNA: TGTGCCAGCAAACTCTTCATCCTAGGGGGGGGGCGGTGGGAGACCCAGTACTTC. This encodes CASKLFILGGGRWETQYF.

The chain uses TRBV28 and TRBJ1-2; D not resolved. There are 14 residues in the CDR3. CDR1 is MDHEN, CDR2 SYDVKM, per germline. V lost 3 bases and J 2 bases, leaving 10 bases between the germline ends. In DNA, the CDR3 is TGTGCCAGCAGTTTTAGGTCGGGGAACTATGGCTACACCTTC. The encoded protein is CASSFRSGNYGYTF.

This clonotype has at least ten counts. The chain joins TRBV20-1 to TRBJ2-3; TRBD2 matches at 7 bases. The trim removed 0 bases at V and 2 bases at J, leaving 5 bases unmatched. CDR3 length: 15 residues. The germline CDR1 and CDR2 sequences are DFQATT and SNEGSKA (reference sequence). The CDR3 region is CSARDLREITDTQYF. CDR3 in DNA: TGCAGTGCTAGAGATCTGCGGGAGATCACAGATACGCAGTATTTT.

This clonotype appeared many times. V is TRBV3-1 and J is TRBJ2-5, with D maybe TRBD1 (5 bases). The CDR3 length is 14 residues. The germline V gene encodes CDR1 LGHDT and CDR2 YNNKEL (reference sequence). Trimming stripped 3 bases from V and 3 bases from J, with 11 bases between. The CDR3 sequence is CASSHRAPEETQYF. The DNA of the CDR3 is TGTGCCAGCAGCCACAGGGCCCCCGAAGAGACCCAGTACTTC.

In this sample, this clonotype turned up many times. The chain has TRBV6-1 and TRBJ2-7; no firm D call. The CDR3 runs 10 residues. Between the trimmed V and J ends, which lost 6 bases and 3 bases, there was a span of 3 bases. Germline loops: CDR1 MNHNS, CDR2 SASEGT. CDR3 sequence (DNA): TGTGCCAGCAGCCGCTACGAGCAGTACTTC. This sequence encodes CASSRYEQYF.

This clonotype was seen repeatedly, ten times or more. The chain combines TRBV2 with TRBJ1-5; no definite D call. Trimming left V 9 bases short and J 4 bases short, with 13 bases between. The CDR3 has 13 amino acids. CDR1 SNHLY and CDR2 FYNNEI come from the germline V gene. CDR3 bases: TGTGCCAGTAAAGGCGGGGAGAATCAGCCCCAGCATTTT. The encoded protein is CASKGGENQPQHF.

This clonotype was counted ten times or more. The V call is TRBV18, the J call TRBJ1-3; D uncertain. The germline V and J ends were trimmed by 3 bases and 3 bases, with 12 bases remaining between them. From germline, CDR1 is KGHSH and CDR2 LQKENI. The CDR3 sequence is 15 residues long. The CDR3 DNA follows: TGTGCCAGCTCACCGGGCGGGGATTTTGGAAACACCATATATTTT. Its translation is CASSPGGDFGNTIYF.

This clonotype was counted many times. V is TRBV27 and J is TRBJ1-1, with D unresolved. In germline, CDR1 is MNHEY, CDR2 SMNVEV (reference sequence). V lost 5 bases, J lost 1 base, and 8 bases lay in between. The CDR3 is made up of 13 amino acids. CDR3 loop: CASSLTPNTEAFF. The CDR3 DNA reads as TGTGCCAGCAGTCTGACACCGAACACTGAAGCTTTCTTT.

This clonotype was seen a handful of times. The gene calls are TRBV6-2 or TRBV6-3 and TRBJ1-1, with D perhaps matching TRBD1 (6 bases). Germline V lookup: CDR1 MNHEY, CDR2 SVGEGT. V lost 6 bases, J lost 1 base, and 9 bases lay in between. The CDR3 extends over 13 amino acids. This chain's CDR3 is CASRGHENTEAFF. The CDR3 DNA follows: TGTGCCAGCAGGGGACACGAGAACACTGAAGCTTTCTTT.